A single sample gave rise to the 28 T cell receptor beta chains below, sequenced in a study of cytomegalovirus exposure and HLA in healthy donors. This PCR relied on a set of 60 Vbeta primers and 13 Jbeta primers. The table came from immunoSEQ multiplex PCR; TCRdb's copy has only in-frame clones and leaves some out. The sample holds 200,000 or so clones, about 80% seen once. Sequenced sample: PBMCs. These receptors all stem from a woman aged 18-29 years in good health and CMV-seropositive.

The V call is TRBV6-5, the J call TRBJ1-2; D possibly corresponds to TRBD1 (6 bases). This CDR3 is 15 amino acids long. Trimming cost V 4 bases and J 2 bases, with 14 bases left between them. Germline CDR1 is MNHEY and CDR2 is SVGAGI. The CDR3 coding sequence is TGTGCCAGCAGTTTACAGGGTGGGGGAAACTATGGCTACACCTTC. Amino acids: CASSLQGGGNYGYTF.

The chain carries TRBV5-1 and TRBJ1-1; 7 positions match TRBD1. Looked up from germline, CDR1 is SGHRS and CDR2 is YFSETQ. With V trimmed by 4 bases and J by 1 base, 7 bases remained unmatched. The CDR3 length is 15 residues. CDR3 sequence (DNA): TGCGCCAGCAGCGCACTTGGGACAGCGAACACTGAAGCTTTCTTT. Translated: CASSALGTANTEAFF. The full variable domain, its missing parts supplied by reference TRBV5-1 and TRBJ1-1, is KAGVTQTPRYLIKTRGQQVTLSCSPISGHRSVSWYQQTPGQGLQFLFEYFSETQRNKGNFPGRFSGRQFSNSRSEMNVSTLELGDSALYLCASSALGTANTEAFFGQGTRLTVV.

The sample holds one count of this clone. The J gene is TRBJ1-3, the V gene TRBV30; D is undetermined. The V gene lost 5 bases and the J gene lost 2 bases, with 4 bases spanning the gap. The CDR3 is made up of 11 amino acids. Germline lookup yields CDR1 GTSNPN and CDR2 SVGIG (reference sequence). CDR3 sequence: CAWAPGNTIYF. The CDR3 DNA follows: TGTGCCTGGGCGCCTGGAAACACCATATATTTT.

The gene calls are TRBV11-3 and TRBJ2-4, with a possible D match to TRBD1 (6 bases). Germline-derived CDR1 and CDR2 are SGHNT and YENEEA. The germline V and J ends were trimmed by 3 bases and 7 bases, with 10 bases remaining between them. The CDR3 extends over 13 amino acids. CDR3 DNA sequence: TGTGCCAGCAGCTTTGACAGGAGGAACATTCAGTACTTC. Translated: CASSFDRRNIQYF. The whole variable domain, filled in from reference TRBV11-3 and TRBJ2-4, reads EAGVVQSPRYKIIEKKQPVAFWCNPISGHNTLYWYLQNLGQGPELLIRYENEEAVDDSQLPKDRFSAERLKGVDSTLKIQPAELGDSAVYLCASSFDRRNIQYFGAGTRLSVL.

The chain combines TRBV15 with TRBJ2-3, with TRBD2 matching over 10 bases. The CDR3 has 16 residues. V gave up 1 base and J gave up 8 bases; unmatched junction bases: 9. Germline V gives CDR1 LNHNV, CDR2 YYDKDF (reference sequence). CDR3 DNA sequence: TGTGCCACCAGCAGAGGAGCCCTAGCGGGGGTTTCTACGCAGTATTTT. It is translated as CATSRGALAGVSTQYF.

The chain couples TRBV4-3 to TRBJ1-2; no definite D call. The CDR3 covers 13 residues. V was cut by 0 bases and J by 6 bases, with 8 bases left in between. Per germline, CDR1 LGHNA and CDR2 YSLEER. The CDR3 DNA sequence: TGCGCCAGCAGCCAAGATGGAGGTGATGGCTACACCTTC. Its translation: CASSQDGGDGYTF.

Only a few counts were recorded for this clone. The V call is TRBV5-1, the J call TRBJ2-6, with unresolved D. The CDR3 length is 15 residues. V was cut by 4 bases and J by 0 bases, with 8 bases left in between. CDR1 is SGHRS and CDR2 is YFSETQ in the germline V gene. The CDR3 loop reads CASSPDISGANVLTF. CDR3 nucleotide sequence: TGCGCCAGCAGCCCTGACATCTCTGGGGCCAACGTCCTGACTTTC.

The rearrangement links TRBV30 to TRBJ2-3; maybe TRBD1 (9 bases). Trimming pared 7 bases from V and 3 bases from J, leaving 20 bases between. There are 15 residues in the CDR3. The germline CDR1 and CDR2 sequences are GTSNPN and SVGIG (reference sequence). CDR3 nucleotides: TGTGCCTCCGGGGGGGGACAGGGTAGTACAGATACGCAGTATTTT. Translated, it gives CASGGGQGSTDTQYF.

V gene TRBV9 combines with J gene TRBJ2-3; 8 bases line up with TRBD2. The CDR3 is 16 amino acids. Germline V lookup: CDR1 SGDLS, CDR2 YYNGEE. V lost 3 bases to trimming and J lost 1 base; unmatched junction nucleotides: 7. Here the CDR3 reads CASSDQSGGRTDTQYF. The DNA of the CDR3 is TGTGCCAGCAGCGACCAAAGCGGGGGACGCACAGATACGCAGTATTTT. The variable domain in full, with the rest retrieved from reference TRBV9 and TRBJ2-3, is DSGVTQTPKHLITATGQRVTLRCSPRSGDLSVYWYQQSLDQGLQFLIQYYNGEERAKGNILERFSAQQFPDLHSELNLSSLELGDSALYFCASSDQSGGRTDTQYFGPGTRLTVL.

This clone is a singleton in its sample. The J gene is TRBJ2-1, the V gene TRBV7-3, with D possibly matching TRBD1 (5 bases). This CDR3 has 15 residues. V dropped 1 base and J dropped 7 bases, with 14 bases sitting between them. Germline V gene lookup returns CDR1 SGHTA and CDR2 FQGTGA. CDR3 nucleotides: TGTGCCAGCAGCTTAAAGGGGCCGAAAGGGAATGAGCAGTTCTTC. This encodes CASSLKGPKGNEQFF.

This rearrangement joins TRBV6-4 to TRBJ2-1; 8 nucleotides agree with TRBD1. The J segment lost 3 bases and the V segment lost 6 bases, leaving 4 bases of the junction unmatched. The CDR3 contains 14 residues. Germline CDR1 MRHNA, CDR2 SNTAGT. Written as DNA, the CDR3 is TGTGCCAGCAGCCGGACAGGGAACTACAATGAGCAGTTCTTC. Amino acids: CASSRTGNYNEQFF.

This clone was recorded only once. Here the CDR3 DNA reads TGCGCCAGCAGCTACGGGACAGGGGGTAACACTGAAGCTTTCTTT. It yields the protein CASSYGTGGNTEAFF. This chain connects TRBV5-1 to TRBJ1-1; 11 nucleotides agree with TRBD1. Per germline, CDR1 SGHRS and CDR2 YFSETQ. V lost 3 bases to trimming and J lost 2 bases; unmatched junction nucleotides: 3. The CDR3 is made up of 15 amino acids.

The rearrangement uses TRBV5-1 and TRBJ2-7; 7 nucleotides line up with TRBD1. The CDR3 contains 14 residues. After removal of 4 bases from V and 3 bases from J, the junction contained 7 bases not matched to a gene. Per the germline V gene, CDR1 is SGHRS and CDR2 is YFSETQ. The CDR3 DNA follows: TGCGCCAGCAGCCCATGGACAGGAGGCTACGAGCAGTACTTC. Protein product: CASSPWTGGYEQYF.

The chain couples TRBV6-6 to TRBJ1-2; TRBD1 agrees at 9 bases. Germline values: CDR1 MNHNY, CDR2 SVGAGI (reference sequence). The junction had 5 bases not matched to a gene; V was cut back by 6 bases and J by 6 bases. This CDR3 region has 13 residues. Here the CDR3 reads CASRSTGGHGYTF. CDR3 in DNA: TGTGCCAGCAGATCCACAGGGGGCCATGGCTACACCTTC.

The rearrangement uses TRBV6-5 and TRBJ1-3; the D gene is possibly TRBD1 (5 bases). With 6 bases removed from V and 0 bases from J, the gap between germline ends came to 12 bases. This CDR3 has 15 residues. In germline, CDR1 is MNHEY, CDR2 SVGAGI. CDR3 region: CASSQGLNSGNTIYF. The CDR3 DNA reads as TGTGCCAGCAGCCAGGGACTGAACTCTGGAAACACCATATATTTT.

J is TRBJ2-2 and V is TRBV5-1, with 10 bases that match TRBD2. V gave up 5 bases and J gave up 6 bases; unmatched junction bases: 7. Looked up from germline, CDR1 is SGHRS and CDR2 is YFSETQ. The CDR3 runs to 15 residues. CDR3 in amino acids: CASRSGGAEAGELFF. Here the CDR3 DNA reads TGCGCCAGCAGGAGCGGGGGGGCTGAGGCCGGGGAGCTGTTTTTT.

The chain employs TRBV18 and TRBJ2-7; the D gene is possibly TRBD1 (5 bases). The CDR3 length is 14 residues. From germline, CDR1 is KGHSH and CDR2 LQKENI. V was shortened by 6 bases and J by 5 bases, with 17 bases between the two germline ends. The CDR3, as DNA: TGTGCCAGCTCCCCCCCAGGCAGGGCACACGAGCAGTACTTC. Protein: CASSPPGRAHEQYF.

The DNA of the CDR3 is TGTGCCAGCAAGGATTGGCCTGGCGGGGTGAGGAATGAGCAGTTCTTC. The encoded protein is CASKDWPGGVRNEQFF. This rearrangement joins TRBV2 to TRBJ2-1; TRBD2 is a possible D gene (6 bases). The germline V gene encodes CDR1 SNHLY and CDR2 FYNNEI. CDR3 length: 16 amino acids. The V and J ends lost 7 bases and 7 bases respectively, with 23 bases between them.

This chain joins TRBV19 and TRBJ2-1, with a weak D call TRBD1 (5 bases). Germline CDR1 reads LNHDA; CDR2 reads SQIVND (reference sequence). The V end lost 0 bases, the J end lost 5 bases, and 14 bases lay between the germline ends. This CDR3 is built from 16 residues. CDR3: CASSIEPTTRDNEQFF. DNA of the CDR3: TGTGCCAGTAGTATAGAGCCGACAACCAGGGACAATGAGCAGTTCTTC.

Only one count was recorded for this clone. The genes are TRBV15 and TRBJ2-4; D uncertain. V gave up 3 bases and J gave up 5 bases, with 5 bases separating them. Germline V gene data show CDR1 as LNHNV and CDR2 as YYDKDF (reference sequence). The CDR3 covers 12 residues. The CDR3 here is CATSRAQNIQYF. CDR3 DNA sequence: TGTGCCACCAGCAGGGCTCAAAACATTCAGTACTTC.

This chain uses TRBV12-5 with TRBJ1-5; D is uncertain. Germline V gene lookup returns CDR1 LGHNT and CDR2 FRNRAP. Trimming cost V 2 bases and J 2 bases, with 7 bases left between them. This CDR3 spans 14 amino acids. CDR3 protein: CASGLLEGNQPQHF. The CDR3 nucleotides are TGTGCTAGTGGTTTGTTGGAGGGCAATCAGCCCCAGCATTTT.

The chain couples TRBV30 to TRBJ2-5; 7 bases fit TRBD2. The V and J ends lost 6 bases and 5 bases, in that order; junction bases with no gene match: 9. Germline V lookup: CDR1 GTSNPN, CDR2 SVGIG (reference sequence). This CDR3 region has 13 residues. The chain's CDR3 is CACTIRGGETQYF. The CDR3 nucleotides are TGTGCCTGTACTATTAGGGGAGGGGAGACCCAGTACTTC.

The chain carries TRBV19 and TRBJ2-5, with a weak D call TRBD2 (5 bases). This CDR3 spans 12 amino acids. Germline CDR1 is LNHDA and CDR2 is SQIVND (reference sequence). V was cut by 3 bases and J by 5 bases, with 7 bases left in between. The CDR3 region is CASSMTGETQYF. The DNA for the CDR3 is TGTGCCAGTAGTATGACGGGGGAGACCCAGTACTTC.

The chain links TRBV18 to TRBJ1-2; D is uncertain. Trimming took 3 bases from V and 4 from J, leaving 15 bases between them. Germline CDR1 and CDR2: KGHSH and LQKENI. The CDR3 covers 15 residues. This chain's CDR3 is CASSPGPRGGYGYTF. In DNA form, the CDR3 reads TGTGCCAGCTCACCTGGACCTCGGGGAGGCTATGGCTACACCTTC.

The chain carries TRBV11-2 and TRBJ1-4, with unresolved D. The CDR3 has 15 residues. V lost 4 bases, J lost 4 bases, and 13 bases lay in between. Germline CDR1 SGHAT, CDR2 FQNNGV. Written as DNA, the CDR3 is TGTGCCAGCAGCTCCGCACGTCAGATTAATGAAAAACTGTTTTTT. Amino acid sequence: CASSSARQINEKLFF.

The gene calls are TRBV9 and TRBJ1-4; the D is unclear. V was pared by 5 bases and J by 4 bases, with 12 bases between. The CDR3 runs 14 residues. The germline V gene encodes CDR1 SGDLS and CDR2 YYNGEE. The CDR3 spells CASSEVANNEKLFF. In DNA, the CDR3 is TGTGCCAGCAGTGAGGTCGCTAATAATGAAAAACTGTTTTTT.

This sequence joins TRBV19 and TRBJ1-2; D is uncertain. Per germline, CDR1 LNHDA and CDR2 SQIVND (reference sequence). Trimming removed 6 bases from V and 8 bases from J, with 19 bases in between. The CDR3 has 14 amino acids. This CDR3 is CASRELETIGGYTF. The CDR3 bases are TGTGCCAGTAGGGAACTAGAAACTATAGGAGGCTACACCTTC.

The chain joins TRBV28 to TRBJ1-6; a weak D match, TRBD1 (5 bases). V dropped 2 bases and J dropped 7 bases, with 9 bases sitting between them. The CDR3 extends over 14 amino acids. CDR1 is MDHEN and CDR2 is SYDVKM in the germline V gene. CDR3 sequence reads: CASSLGGVNSPLHF. The CDR3 DNA is TGTGCCAGCAGTTTAGGAGGGGTCAATTCACCCCTCCACTTT.